The 7 T cell receptor beta chains below all came from one sample that was sequenced in a study of T cell responses to AZD1222 COVID-19 vaccine. The data were produced by immunoSEQ multiplex PCR, yet TCRdb's version contains in-frame clones alone and is incomplete. The sample records some 130,000 clones, more than 85% being singletons. The sequenced sample was peripheral blood, obtained on day 0 of AZD1222 vaccination. Source of these receptors: an adult in good health.

V gene TRBV7-8 combines with J gene TRBJ2-2, with 13 nucleotides matching TRBD2. The V segment lost 3 bases and the J segment 1 base; nucleotides outside the gene matches: 5. This CDR3 contains 18 residues. In germline, CDR1 is SGHVS, CDR2 FQNEAQ. The CDR3 loop reads CASSFGLAGAVNTGELFF. The CDR3 DNA reads TGTGCCAGCAGCTTCGGACTAGCGGGGGCCGTGAACACCGGGGAGCTGTTTTTT.

This rearrangement joins TRBV19 to TRBJ1-6, with D possibly being TRBD1 (6 bases). Germline V gene sequence: CDR1 LNHDA, CDR2 SQIVND (reference sequence). This CDR3 contains 14 residues. Trimming pared 3 bases from V and 13 bases from J, leaving 16 bases between. CDR3 nucleotide sequence: TGTGCCAGTAGTATCGGCAGGGGCCGCTATCCCCTCCACTTT. It translates to CASSIGRGRYPLHF.

The rearrangement uses TRBV6-1 and TRBJ1-2; a possible D gene is TRBD1 (5 bases). Germline V gene data show CDR1 as MNHNS and CDR2 as SASEGT. Trimming stripped 0 bases from V and 4 bases from J, with 9 bases between. This CDR3 region has 14 residues. The CDR3 nucleotides read TGTGCCAGCAGTGAAGCTGGGGCAGGCTATGGCTACACCTTC. Protein sequence: CASSEAGAGYGYTF.

The chain combines TRBV11-3 with TRBJ2-1; 9 nucleotides line up with TRBD1. Germline-derived CDR1 and CDR2 are SGHNT and YENEEA. The CDR3 runs 15 residues. Trimming at V came to 3 bases and at J to 9 bases, leaving 9 bases not matched to a gene. Here the CDR3 reads CASSFSSGQGGEQFF. CDR3 in DNA: TGTGCCAGCAGCTTCTCCTCGGGACAGGGAGGTGAGCAGTTCTTC.

This sequence joins TRBV7-3 and TRBJ2-3; 7 bases agree with TRBD1. CDR1 is SGHTA and CDR2 is FQGTGA in the germline V gene. The V segment lost 1 base and the J segment 9 bases; nucleotides outside the gene matches: 1. This CDR3 comprises 12 residues. The CDR3 DNA reads TGTGCCAGCAGCTTAAGAGGGGGCACGCAGTATTTT. Its protein is CASSLRGGTQYF. Variable domain in full (rest from reference TRBV7-3 and TRBJ2-3): GAGVSQTPSNKVTEKGKYVELRCDPISGHTALYWYRQSLGQGPEFLIYFQGTGAADDSGLPNDRFFAVRPEGSVSTLKIQRTERGDSAVYLCASSLRGGTQYFGPGTRLTVL.

V gene TRBV5-4 combines with J gene TRBJ2-1, with D unclear. The CDR3 spans 13 residues. Germline V lookup: CDR1 SGHNT, CDR2 YYREEE (reference sequence). V lost 0 bases and J lost 2, with 3 bases in between. DNA for the CDR3: TGTGCCAGCAGCTTGGGACCCTACAATGAGCAGTTCTTC. Residues: CASSLGPYNEQFF. Together with reference TRBV5-4 and TRBJ2-1, the CDR3 gives the full variable domain: ETGVTQSPTHLIKTRGQQVTLRCSSQSGHNTVSWYQQALGQGPQFIFQYYREEENGRGNFPPRFSGLQFPNYSSELNVNALELDDSALYLCASSLGPYNEQFFGPGTRLTVL.

The chain is built from TRBV25-1 and TRBJ1-2, with TRBD1 identical over 8 bases. With 10 bases clipped from V and 6 bases from J, the junction kept 7 bases outside the gene matches. Germline CDR1 reads MGHDK; CDR2 reads SYGVNS. CDR3 size: 12 residues. The CDR3 DNA is TGTGCCATCTCTCAGGGGGCAGATGGCTACACCTTC. Translating gives CAISQGADGYTF.